A selection of T cell receptor beta chains follows, all from one sample in a study of control samples from healthy donors and cancer patients. Using immunoSEQ multiplex PCR, the repertoire was profiled, and TCRdb retains in-frame clones only, with some absent. The sample records some 140,000 clones, roughly 92% being singletons. The sample taken for sequencing was blood. The receptor set was obtained from a young man in good health. The CDR3 runs from the conserved cysteine through the conserved F or W. Each record gives: V gene, J gene, D gene, CDR3 protein, CDR3 DNA. D genes are given only for firm matches.

v_gene: TRBV6-2/TRBV6-3
j_gene: TRBJ1-3
d_gene: -
CDR3aa: CASSLTHSSGNTIYF
CDR3nt: TGTGCCAGCAGTTTGACCCACAGCTCTGGAAACACCATATATTTT

v_gene: TRBV28
j_gene: TRBJ1-2
d_gene: TRBD1
CDR3aa: CASTPPLGQGEDYGYTF
CDR3nt: TGTGCCAGCACCCCACCCCTCGGACAGGGGGAGGACTATGGCTACACCTTC

v_gene: TRBV5-3
j_gene: TRBJ2-7
d_gene: -
CDR3aa: CARMYLSYYYEQYF
CDR3nt: TGTGCCAGAATGTATCTGAGCTACTACTACGAGCAGTACTTC

v_gene: TRBV19
j_gene: TRBJ1-2
d_gene: -
CDR3aa: CASSIVQGHYGYTF
CDR3nt: TGTGCCAGTAGTATAGTACAGGGCCACTATGGCTACACCTTC

v_gene: TRBV27
j_gene: TRBJ2-3
d_gene: -
CDR3aa: CASSLTAPTDTQYF
CDR3nt: TGTGCCAGCAGTTTAACGGCTCCCACAGATACGCAGTATTTT

v_gene: TRBV5-5
j_gene: TRBJ1-1
d_gene: -
CDR3aa: CASSIDINTEAFF
CDR3nt: TGTGCCAGCAGTATTGATATTAACACTGAAGCTTTCTTT

v_gene: TRBV6-5
j_gene: TRBJ1-5
d_gene: -
CDR3aa: CAGTGTQNQPQHF
CDR3nt: TGTGCCGGCACAGGGACACAGAATCAGCCCCAGCATTTT

v_gene: TRBV9
j_gene: TRBJ2-1
d_gene: -
CDR3aa: CASSPTIRGFYNEQFF
CDR3nt: TGTGCCAGCAGCCCTACCATTAGGGGCTTCTACAATGAGCAGTTCTTC

v_gene: TRBV14
j_gene: TRBJ2-5
d_gene: -
CDR3aa: CASSQGDPAGTQYF
CDR3nt: TGTGCCAGCAGCCAGGGGGACCCGGCGGGGACCCAGTACTTC

v_gene: TRBV19
j_gene: TRBJ1-2
d_gene: -
CDR3aa: CASSGQTYGYTF
CDR3nt: TGTGCCAGTAGTGGACAGACTTATGGCTACACCTTC

v_gene: TRBV15
j_gene: TRBJ1-3
d_gene: -
CDR3aa: CATSRDRELSGNTIYF
CDR3nt: TGTGCCACCAGCAGAGATAGGGAGTTGTCTGGAAACACCATATATTTT

v_gene: TRBV5-4
j_gene: TRBJ2-5
d_gene: -
CDR3aa: CASSLKQGQETQYF
CDR3nt: TGTGCCAGCAGCTTGAAACAGGGCCAAGAGACCCAGTACTTC

v_gene: TRBV5-6
j_gene: TRBJ2-2
d_gene: TRBD2
CDR3aa: CASSLVTSGTNTGELFF
CDR3nt: TGTGCCAGCAGCTTGGTAACTAGCGGAACGAACACCGGGGAGCTGTTTTTT

v_gene: TRBV6-5
j_gene: TRBJ1-3
d_gene: TRBD1
CDR3aa: CASSSDRAAGNTIYF
CDR3nt: TGTGCCAGCAGTTCGGACAGGGCAGCTGGAAACACCATATATTTT

v_gene: TRBV14
j_gene: TRBJ2-7
d_gene: TRBD2
CDR3aa: CASSSAGTAFYEQYF
CDR3nt: TGTGCCAGCAGCTCAGCGGGAACAGCATTCTACGAGCAGTACTTC

v_gene: TRBV4-3
j_gene: TRBJ2-6
d_gene: -
CDR3aa: CASSQGANVLTF
CDR3nt: TGCGCCAGCAGCCAGGGGGCCAACGTCCTGACTTTC